A selection of T cell receptor beta chains follows, all from one sample in a study of OX40 agonist ivuxolimab in advanced cancers. Assay: immunoSEQ multiplex PCR; the TCRdb copy retains only in-frame clones and omits some. The sample records fewer than 35,000 clones, nearly 90% being singletons. Sequenced here: CD4+ or CD8+ T cells sorted from blood, sampled in a trial of the OX40 agonist ivuxolimab. The receptors derive from an adult with an advanced solid tumor such as melanoma, head and neck, liver or kidney cancer. The CDR3 runs from the conserved cysteine through the conserved F or W. The order of the fields is clone size, D gene, V gene, J gene, CDR3 DNA, CDR3 protein. A D gene is named only where the DNA matches it firmly. For some rows the clone size is stated as once, few or many, or as a class when expanded; others skip it.

clone_size: NA
d_call: NA
v_call: TRBV21-1
j_call: TRBJ1-1
cdr3_nt: TGTGCCAGCAGCAAAGCCCGGGACAGGGAGGCCACTGAAGCTTTCTTT
cdr3_aa: CASSKARDREATEAFF

clone_size: NA
d_call: NA
v_call: TRBV30
j_call: TRBJ2-4
cdr3_nt: TGTGCCTGGAGTGGAGGGGGGATCAACATTCAGTACTTC
cdr3_aa: CAWSGGGINIQYF

clone_size: NA
d_call: NA
v_call: TRBV15
j_call: TRBJ1-1
cdr3_nt: TGTGCCACCCTCCAGCCGGGCGGGAACACTGAAGCTTTCTTT
cdr3_aa: CATLQPGGNTEAFF

clone_size: NA
d_call: NA
v_call: TRBV4-1
j_call: TRBJ2-7
cdr3_nt: TGCGCCAGCAGTGACGGGGGACAAGGCTACGAGCAGTACTTC
cdr3_aa: CASSDGGQGYEQYF

clone_size: NA
d_call: NA
v_call: TRBV7-6
j_call: TRBJ1-1
cdr3_nt: TGTGCCAGCAGCCCTCTAGCCGGGGCGGGTGAAGCTTTCTTT
cdr3_aa: CASSPLAGAGEAFF

clone_size: NA
d_call: TRBD1
v_call: TRBV9
j_call: TRBJ2-3
cdr3_nt: TGTGCCAGCAGCACCCGGGGACAGGGGTGGACAGATACGCAGTATTTT
cdr3_aa: CASSTRGQGWTDTQYF

clone_size: NA
d_call: TRBD1
v_call: TRBV29-1
j_call: TRBJ2-5
cdr3_nt: TGCAGCGGAGGACAGGGGGAAGAGACCCAGTACTTC
cdr3_aa: CSGGQGEETQYF

clone_size: NA
d_call: TRBD1
v_call: TRBV11-2
j_call: TRBJ2-7
cdr3_nt: TGTGCCAGCAGCCACCGGGACAGATTCTACGAGCAGTACTTC
cdr3_aa: CASSHRDRFYEQYF

clone_size: NA
d_call: NA
v_call: TRBV5-1
j_call: TRBJ1-1
cdr3_nt: TGCGCCAGCAGCCTCGAACAGGGGAACACTGAAGCTTTCTTT
cdr3_aa: CASSLEQGNTEAFF

clone_size: once
d_call: NA
v_call: TRBV21-1
j_call: TRBJ2-7
cdr3_nt: TGTGCCAGCAGCTTAAGAGACAGTGCTTTCCACGAGCAGTACTTC
cdr3_aa: CASSLRDSAFHEQYF

clone_size: once
d_call: NA
v_call: TRBV21-1
j_call: TRBJ2-4
cdr3_nt: TGTGCCGTGTTCGGGCTAAACATTCAGTACTTC
cdr3_aa: CAVFGLNIQYF

clone_size: NA
d_call: NA
v_call: TRBV18
j_call: TRBJ2-2
cdr3_nt: TGTGCCAGCTCACCGGGTCGGACAGAAGAAGGGTCCGGGGAGCTGTTTTTT
cdr3_aa: CASSPGRTEEGSGELFF

clone_size: NA
d_call: NA
v_call: TRBV30
j_call: TRBJ2-7
cdr3_nt: TGTGCCTGCGCGGGACAGCTGACCTACGAGCAGTACTTC
cdr3_aa: CACAGQLTYEQYF

clone_size: NA
d_call: TRBD1
v_call: TRBV28
j_call: TRBJ2-2
cdr3_nt: TGTGCCAGCAGTTTGATTGATCCCGGACAGGGCCATAACACCGGGGAGCTGTTTTTT
cdr3_aa: CASSLIDPGQGHNTGELFF

clone_size: NA
d_call: NA
v_call: TRBV12-5
j_call: TRBJ2-2
cdr3_nt: TGTGCTAGTGGTTTTTCAGACAATCCGAACACCGGGGAGCTGTTTTTT
cdr3_aa: CASGFSDNPNTGELFF

clone_size: NA
d_call: NA
v_call: TRBV11-2
j_call: TRBJ2-7
cdr3_nt: TGTGCCAGCAGCTTCGGAGGGGGGTCCTACGAGCAGTACTTC
cdr3_aa: CASSFGGGSYEQYF

clone_size: NA
d_call: NA
v_call: TRBV5-6
j_call: TRBJ1-1
cdr3_nt: TGTGCCAGCAGCTGGGGGAACACTGAAGCTTTCTTT
cdr3_aa: CASSWGNTEAFF

clone_size: NA
d_call: NA
v_call: TRBV11-2
j_call: TRBJ2-7
cdr3_nt: TGTGCCAGCAGCTCTACCGGGGGCAAACCCTACGAGCAGTACTTC
cdr3_aa: CASSSTGGKPYEQYF

clone_size: NA
d_call: TRBD2
v_call: TRBV29-1
j_call: TRBJ2-7
cdr3_nt: TGCAGCGTTGAGGAAAGGACTAGCGGCTACGAGCAGTACTTC
cdr3_aa: CSVEERTSGYEQYF

clone_size: NA
d_call: NA
v_call: TRBV14
j_call: TRBJ2-3
cdr3_nt: TGTGCCAGCAGCTCCCAAGGGTGGGCCACAGATACGCAGTATTTT
cdr3_aa: CASSSQGWATDTQYF

clone_size: NA
d_call: NA
v_call: TRBV10-3
j_call: TRBJ1-4
cdr3_nt: TGTGCCATCAGTGAGTCCCGGACGGCCTTCGGTGAAAAACTGTTTTTT
cdr3_aa: CAISESRTAFGEKLFF

clone_size: NA
d_call: NA
v_call: TRBV14
j_call: TRBJ2-7
cdr3_nt: TGTGCCAGCAGTCTTACCAGCGGCGAGCAGTACTTC
cdr3_aa: CASSLTSGEQYF

clone_size: NA
d_call: TRBD1
v_call: TRBV9
j_call: TRBJ1-1
cdr3_nt: TGTGCCAGCAGCGGAGGACAGGCGTACACTGAAGCTTTCTTT
cdr3_aa: CASSGGQAYTEAFF

clone_size: NA
d_call: NA
v_call: TRBV6-6
j_call: TRBJ2-1
cdr3_nt: TGTGCCAGCAGTTACGACGGGGCCCAGCTTTACAATGAGCAGTTCTTC
cdr3_aa: CASSYDGAQLYNEQFF

clone_size: NA
d_call: TRBD1
v_call: TRBV6-5
j_call: TRBJ2-5
cdr3_nt: TGTGCCAGCAGTCTAAGACAGGGGGCGGGTGAGACCCAGTACTTC
cdr3_aa: CASSLRQGAGETQYF

clone_size: NA
d_call: NA
v_call: TRBV29-1
j_call: TRBJ2-7
cdr3_nt: TGCAGCGTTGAAGTAGGCGGGGGCGACGAGCAGTACTTC
cdr3_aa: CSVEVGGGDEQYF

clone_size: NA
d_call: NA
v_call: TRBV6-5
j_call: TRBJ1-2
cdr3_nt: TGTGCCAGCAGTTACGCGTTAGAGGGGATAGAGGGCTACACCTTC
cdr3_aa: CASSYALEGIEGYTF

clone_size: NA
d_call: NA
v_call: TRBV27
j_call: TRBJ2-7
cdr3_nt: TGTGCCAGCAGTCACTCTGCCGGGGGAGTCGAGCAGTACTTC
cdr3_aa: CASSHSAGGVEQYF

clone_size: NA
d_call: TRBD1
v_call: TRBV5-6
j_call: TRBJ1-1
cdr3_nt: TGTGCCAGCAGCCAGGACAGGGAGAACACTGAAGCTTTCTTT
cdr3_aa: CASSQDRENTEAFF

clone_size: NA
d_call: TRBD1
v_call: TRBV29-1
j_call: TRBJ2-7
cdr3_nt: TGCAGCGTCGAGTCCGGGACAGGGGTCGAGCAGTACTTC
cdr3_aa: CSVESGTGVEQYF

clone_size: NA
d_call: NA
v_call: TRBV13
j_call: TRBJ2-7
cdr3_nt: TGTGCCAGCAGTCCAGGACCGGGGGCGGAGCAGTACTTC
cdr3_aa: CASSPGPGAEQYF

clone_size: NA
d_call: NA
v_call: TRBV4-3
j_call: TRBJ2-1
cdr3_nt: TGCGCCAGCAGCCAAGATCCGGGCAGGGGAATTTACGATGAGCAGTTCTTC
cdr3_aa: CASSQDPGRGIYDEQFF

clone_size: NA
d_call: NA
v_call: TRBV11-3
j_call: TRBJ2-7
cdr3_nt: TGTGCCAGCAGTACCCGGGACAACTACGAGCAGTACTTC
cdr3_aa: CASSTRDNYEQYF